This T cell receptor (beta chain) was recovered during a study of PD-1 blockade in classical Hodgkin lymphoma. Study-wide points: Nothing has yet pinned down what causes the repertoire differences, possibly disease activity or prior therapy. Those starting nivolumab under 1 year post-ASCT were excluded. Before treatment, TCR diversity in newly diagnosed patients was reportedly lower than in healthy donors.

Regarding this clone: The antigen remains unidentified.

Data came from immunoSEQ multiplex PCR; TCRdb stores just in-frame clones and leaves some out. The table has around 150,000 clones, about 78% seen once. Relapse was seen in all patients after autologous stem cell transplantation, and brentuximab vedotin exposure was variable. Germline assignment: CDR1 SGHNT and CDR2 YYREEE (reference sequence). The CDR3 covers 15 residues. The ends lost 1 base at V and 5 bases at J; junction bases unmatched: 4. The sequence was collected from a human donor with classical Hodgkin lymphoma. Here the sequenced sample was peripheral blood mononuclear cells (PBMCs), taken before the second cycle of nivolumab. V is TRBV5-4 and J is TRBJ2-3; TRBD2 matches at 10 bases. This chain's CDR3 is CASSLSGGGGDTQYF. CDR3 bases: TGTGCCAGCAGCTTGAGCGGGGGGGGAGGAGATACGCAGTATTTT.